The T cell receptor (beta chain) under discussion was sequenced for a study of vaccination effects on CD4 cells after COVID-19. Study background: Participants completed two doses of the BNT162b2 or mRNA-1273 vaccine. The study's findings and limits: The study enrolled few convalescent patients and sampled no early post-infection timepoints. Late after vaccination, infection- and vaccine-induced clones showed marked clonal contraction.

The germline V and J ends were trimmed by 5 bases and 5 bases, with 19 bases remaining between them. Per germline, CDR1 LNHDA and CDR2 SQIVND (reference sequence). The CDR3 runs 16 residues. The method was immunoSEQ multiplex PCR; TCRdb's version includes in-frame clones alone and lacks a portion of them. The profile shows about 73,000 clones, 65% to 75% of them singletons. The sample holds a few counts of this clone. Its antigen is not identified. Before sequencing, viral peptide pools were used by the ViraFEST assay to expand antigen-specific CD4+ T cells. The culture ran for less than 12 days, and then CD4+ T cells were isolated. Having tested negative for nucleocapsid antibodies, the vaccine recipients showed no prior SARS-CoV-2 infection.

The rearrangement links TRBV19 to TRBJ1-5; possible D gene TRBD1, 6 bases. This clonotype was obtained from a human donor who received a COVID-19 vaccine. Material: CD4+ T cells from PBMCs cultured with HCoV-NL63 spike peptides, obtained before COVID-19 vaccination. The CDR3, as DNA: TGTGCCAGTAGTGCCCAAACAGGGCGGGCCCATCAGCCCCAGCATTTT. This translates into CASSAQTGRAHQPQHF.